The clone carrying this T cell receptor (beta chain) was counted at least ten times. As yet, its antigen is unknown. This record comes from a study of T cells after yellow fever vaccination. Study-level findings and limits: In post-booster samples, most primary-vaccination clones reappeared (roughly 96% CD4, roughly 89% CD8). A minor fraction of clonotypes spanned both CD4 and CD8 compartments.

This CDR3 has 16 residues. CDR1 is DFQATT and CDR2 is SNEGSKA in the germline V gene (reference sequence). V lost 6 bases, J lost 8 bases, and 23 bases lay in between. In TCRdb, the 5' RACE reads were re-called with MiXCR into one record per CDR3 protein. This table has under 300,000 distinct CDR3 sequences, roughly 6.2% appearing once. The V call is TRBV20-1, the J call TRBJ1-6; maybe TRBD1 (6 bases). The source was CD4+ T cells sorted from PBMCs, collected on the day of the yellow fever booster vaccination. The receptor was derived from a man younger than 45 who received the YFV17D yellow fever vaccine. CDR3 protein: CSAHGSGETEDSPLHF. The CDR3 DNA follows: TGCAGTGCCCATGGGTCAGGGGAAACAGAAGATTCACCCCTCCACTTT.